This T cell receptor (beta chain) was recovered during a study of CD8 T cells in Susac syndrome. The CDR3 is made up of 16 amino acids. CDR1 MNHEY and CDR2 SVGAGI come from the germline V gene. The ends were cut back, 2 bases at V and 3 bases at J, with 15 bases in the middle. Overall study findings and caveats: Clonal expansion of Susac CD8+ cells peaked in TEMRA cells, and it also peaked in active patients.

For this clonotype: Its specificity is not known.

After extraction with the RNeasy kit, about 0.45 to 1 ug of the RNA was reverse transcribed using random hexamers. TCRdb processed the immunoSEQ multiplex PCR reads anew with MiXCR; each CDR3 protein has one entry. Among 100,000 to 110,000 distinct CDR3 sequences listed, 95% were seen once. CD8+ and CD4+ T cells taken from blood had their TCR beta sequenced. The V call is TRBV6-5, the J call TRBJ2-3, with D perhaps matching TRBD1 (5 bases). Sequencing was performed on CD8+ T cells from PBMCs. The receptor comes from a human donor with Susac syndrome. CDR3 nucleotide sequence: TGTGCCAGCAGTTACCGCCCAGGAAAGGGGACAGATACGCAGTATTTT. It is translated as CASSYRPGKGTDTQYF.